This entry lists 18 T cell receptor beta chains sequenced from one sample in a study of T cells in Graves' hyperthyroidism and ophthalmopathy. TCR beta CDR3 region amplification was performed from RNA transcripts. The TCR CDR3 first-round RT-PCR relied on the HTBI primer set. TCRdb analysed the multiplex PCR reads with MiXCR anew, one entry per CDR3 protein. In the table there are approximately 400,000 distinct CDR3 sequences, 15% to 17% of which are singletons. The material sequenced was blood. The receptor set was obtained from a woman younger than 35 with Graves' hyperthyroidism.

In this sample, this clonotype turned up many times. The CDR3 loop reads CATLGENYYEQYF. For the CDR3, the DNA is TGTGCCACCTTAGGGGAGAACTACTACGAGCAGTACTTC. The chain couples TRBV10-3 to TRBJ2-7; D tentatively reads TRBD1 or TRBD2 (5 bases each). CDR3 size: 13 residues. Trimming cost V 10 bases and J 3 bases, with 16 bases left between them. The V gene's germline CDR1 is ENHRY and CDR2 SYGVKD.

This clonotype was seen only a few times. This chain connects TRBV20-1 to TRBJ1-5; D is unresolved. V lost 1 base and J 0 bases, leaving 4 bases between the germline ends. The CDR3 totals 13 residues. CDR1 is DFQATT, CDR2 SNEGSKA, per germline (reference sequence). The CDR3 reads CSARVDSNQPQHF. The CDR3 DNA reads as TGCAGTGCTAGAGTCGATAGCAATCAGCCCCAGCATTTT.

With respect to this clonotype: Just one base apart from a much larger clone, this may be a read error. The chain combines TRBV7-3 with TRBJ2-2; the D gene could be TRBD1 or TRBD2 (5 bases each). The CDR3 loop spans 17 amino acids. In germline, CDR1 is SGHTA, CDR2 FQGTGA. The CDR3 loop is CASSFSGTRAVTGEPFF. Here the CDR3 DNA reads TGTGCCAGCAGCTTCTCCGGGACCCGGGCGGTCACCGGGGAGCCGTTTTTT.

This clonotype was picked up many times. The CDR3 here is CAASELAYEQYF. The CDR3 DNA is TGTGCCGCCTCGGAGTTAGCCTACGAGCAGTACTTC. The chain has TRBV6-1 and TRBJ2-7, with no clear D. The V end was cut by 11 bases, the J end by 2 bases, with 13 bases between. The CDR3 consists of 12 residues. Per germline, CDR1 MNHNS and CDR2 SASEGT.

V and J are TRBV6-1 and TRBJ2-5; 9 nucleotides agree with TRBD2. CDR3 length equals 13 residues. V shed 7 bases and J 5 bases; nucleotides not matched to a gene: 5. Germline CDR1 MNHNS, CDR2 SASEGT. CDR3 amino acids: CASIAGVGETQYF. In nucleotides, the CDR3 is TGTGCCAGCATAGCGGGAGTGGGCGAGACCCAGTACTTC.

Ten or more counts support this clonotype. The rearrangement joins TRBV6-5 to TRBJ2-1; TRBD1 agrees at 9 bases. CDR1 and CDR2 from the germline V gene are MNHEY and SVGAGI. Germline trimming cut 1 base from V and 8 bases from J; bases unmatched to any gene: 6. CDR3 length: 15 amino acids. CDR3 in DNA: TGTGCCAGCAGTTACTACGACACAGGGGGCGATGAGCAGTTCTTC. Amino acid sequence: CASSYYDTGGDEQFF.

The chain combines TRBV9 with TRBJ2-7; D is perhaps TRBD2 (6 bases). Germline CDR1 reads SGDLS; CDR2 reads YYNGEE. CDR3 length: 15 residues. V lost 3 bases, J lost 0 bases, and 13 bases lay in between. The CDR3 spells CASSAGTVPSYEQYF. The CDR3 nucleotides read TGTGCCAGCAGCGCCGGGACTGTACCCTCCTACGAGCAGTACTTC.

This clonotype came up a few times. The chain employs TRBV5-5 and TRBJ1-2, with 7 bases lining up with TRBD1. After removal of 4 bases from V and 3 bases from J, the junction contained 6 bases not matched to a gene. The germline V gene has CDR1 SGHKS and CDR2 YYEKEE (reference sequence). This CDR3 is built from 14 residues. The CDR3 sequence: CASSRKGTDYGYTF. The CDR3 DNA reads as TGTGCCAGCAGCAGGAAAGGGACAGACTATGGCTACACCTTC.

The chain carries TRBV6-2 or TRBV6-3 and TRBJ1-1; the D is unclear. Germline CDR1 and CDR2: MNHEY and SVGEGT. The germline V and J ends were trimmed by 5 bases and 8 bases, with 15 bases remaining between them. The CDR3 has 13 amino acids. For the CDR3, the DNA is TGTGCCAGCAGTCCTACAGCTTTTTTGGAAGCTTTCTTT. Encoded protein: CASSPTAFLEAFF.

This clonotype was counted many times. The CDR3 coding sequence is TGTGCCAGCAGCTATACGGCCGGGGAGCTGTTTTTT. Translated, it gives CASSYTAGELFF. The chain recombines TRBV7-9 with TRBJ2-2; D is unclear. The CDR3 runs to 12 residues. Germline V gives CDR1 SEHNR, CDR2 FQNEAQ (reference sequence). With 4 bases removed from V and 6 bases from J, the gap between germline ends came to 6 bases. Based on the CDR3 plus reference TRBV7-9 and TRBJ2-2, the full variable domain is DTGVSQNPRHKITKRGQNVTFRCDPISEHNRLYWYRQTLGQGPEFLTYFQNEAQLEKSRLLSDRFSAERPKGSFSTLEIQRTEQGDSAMYLCASSYTAGELFFGEGSRLTVL.

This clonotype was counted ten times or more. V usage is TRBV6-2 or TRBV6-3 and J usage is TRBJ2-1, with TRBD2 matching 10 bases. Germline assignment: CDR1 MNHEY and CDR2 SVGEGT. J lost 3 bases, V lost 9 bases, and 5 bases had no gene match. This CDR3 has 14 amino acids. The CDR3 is CASTAGGLYNEQFF. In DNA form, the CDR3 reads TGTGCCAGTACAGCGGGAGGGCTCTACAATGAGCAGTTCTTC.

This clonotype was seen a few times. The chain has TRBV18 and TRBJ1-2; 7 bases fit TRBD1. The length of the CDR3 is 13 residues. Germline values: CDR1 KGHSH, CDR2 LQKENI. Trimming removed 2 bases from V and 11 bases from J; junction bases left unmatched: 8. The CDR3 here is CASSPRGGERYTF. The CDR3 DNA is TGTGCCAGCTCACCAAGAGGGGGCGAAAGGTACACCTTC. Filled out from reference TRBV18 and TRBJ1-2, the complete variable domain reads NAGVMQNPRHLVRRRGQEARLRCSPMKGHSHVYWYRQLPEEGLKFMVYLQKENIIDESGMPKERFSAEFPKEGPSILRIQQVVRGDSAAYFCASSPRGGERYTFGSGTRLTVV.

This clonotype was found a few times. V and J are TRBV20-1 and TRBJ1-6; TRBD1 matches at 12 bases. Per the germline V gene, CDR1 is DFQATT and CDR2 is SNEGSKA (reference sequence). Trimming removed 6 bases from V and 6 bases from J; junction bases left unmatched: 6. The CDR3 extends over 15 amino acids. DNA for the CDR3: TGCAGTGCCACGGGACAGGGGGCCCCTAATTCACCCCTCCACTTT. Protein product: CSATGQGAPNSPLHF.

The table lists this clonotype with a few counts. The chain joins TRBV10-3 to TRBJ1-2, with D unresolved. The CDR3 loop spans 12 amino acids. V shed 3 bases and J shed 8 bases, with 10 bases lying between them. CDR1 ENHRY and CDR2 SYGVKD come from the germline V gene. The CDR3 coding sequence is TGTGCCATCAGTGAAAAGGACCAGGGCTACACCTTC. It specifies CAISEKDQGYTF.

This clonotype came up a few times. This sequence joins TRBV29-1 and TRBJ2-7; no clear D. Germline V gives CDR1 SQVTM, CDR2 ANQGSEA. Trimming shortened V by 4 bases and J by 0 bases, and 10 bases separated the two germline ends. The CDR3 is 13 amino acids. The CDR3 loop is CSVVAGSSYEQYF. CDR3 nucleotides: TGCAGCGTTGTCGCAGGAAGCTCCTACGAGCAGTACTTC.

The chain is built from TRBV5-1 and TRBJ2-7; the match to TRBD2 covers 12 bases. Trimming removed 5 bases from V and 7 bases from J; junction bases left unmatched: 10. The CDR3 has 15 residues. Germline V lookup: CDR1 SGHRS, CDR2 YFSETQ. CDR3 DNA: TGCGCCAGCAGTTCGACTAGCGGGGGAACCCGGGAGCAGTACTTC. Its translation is CASSSTSGGTREQYF.

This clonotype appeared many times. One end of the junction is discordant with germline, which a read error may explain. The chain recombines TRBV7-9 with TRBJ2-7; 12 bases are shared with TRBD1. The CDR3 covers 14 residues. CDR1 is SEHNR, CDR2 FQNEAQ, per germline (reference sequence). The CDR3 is CASSPGQGAYEQCF. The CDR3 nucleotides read TGTGCCAGCAGCCCGGGACAGGGGGCCTACGAGCAGTGCTTC.

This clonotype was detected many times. CDR3 in amino acids: CASSARVGSYGYTF. The CDR3 nucleotides are TGTGCCAGCAGCGCCAGGGTGGGGAGCTATGGCTACACCTTC. This chain connects TRBV2 to TRBJ1-2, with a possible D match to TRBD1 (5 bases). CDR1 and CDR2 from the germline V gene are SNHLY and FYNNEI. V dropped 6 bases and J dropped 4 bases, with 15 bases sitting between them. This CDR3 has 14 amino acids. Complete variable domain (other parts from reference TRBV2 and TRBJ1-2): EPEVTQTPSHQVTQMGQEVILRCVPISNHLYFYWYRQILGQKVEFLVSFYNNEISEKSEIFDDQFSVERPDGSNFTLKIRSTKLEDSAMYFCASSARVGSYGYTFGSGTRLTVV.